This T cell receptor beta chain was captured by sequencing in a study of spatial heterogeneity in lung cancer. Study as a whole: Fewer alpha-chain than beta-chain sequences were consistently detected. Tumor-region TCR transcript counts correlated strongly with a T cell module score from matched bulk RNA-seq. Study results and limitations: Within tumors, counts of expanded alpha and beta TCRs tracked tumor mutation counts.

TCRdb reanalysed the 5' RACE reads using MiXCR and keeps one entry per CDR3 protein. The table records around 2,500 distinct CDR3 sequences, 4.5% to 6% of them present only once. The time point: sample taken at primary tumor resection. Sequencing of whole RNA from tumor, nontumor lung or frozen PBMC involved no sorting. This clonotype is deemed medium-sized. Its cognate antigen is unknown. The CDR3 totals 12 residues. The V gene end was trimmed by 7 bases and the J gene end by 6 bases; junction bases not matched to a gene: 8. Per the germline V gene, CDR1 is SQVTM and CDR2 is ANQGSEA. The receptor's source is a male donor with early-stage non-small cell lung cancer. J is TRBJ2-7 and V is TRBV29-1, with 8 bases that match TRBD1. Source: lung tumor tissue, taken at surgery. The CDR3 coding sequence is TGCAGCGCTGGACAGGGACGAGGCGAGCAGTACTTC. This encodes CSAGQGRGEQYF.